This TCR beta chain originates from a study of CXCR3-negative and CXCR3-positive naive CD8 T cells. Study-level points and caveats: For the naive subsets, surface CD5 was similar, and TCR strength was inferred from TRB CDR3 properties. Similarly elevated diversity marked both naive subsets, with memory CD8+ cells showing far lower diversity. CXCR3-positive naive cells had more hydrophobic TRB CDR3s than CXCR3-negative naive cells.

As for this clonotype: Its antigen is currently unknown.

The CDR3 loop spans 15 amino acids. Germline CDR1 reads SEHNR; CDR2 reads FQNEAQ (reference sequence). The sorter processed each CD8+ T cell subset in triplicate at roughly 280,000 cells apiece. CD45RO-CCR7+CD27+CD95- defined naive CD8+ T cells. UMI-labeled 5' RACE TRB cDNA libraries were prepared from the cells. Using the 5' RACE reads, TCRdb records one entry per CDR3 protein without DNA. This repertoire includes some 130,000 distinct CDR3 sequences. The sequence derives from a human donor in good health. Some clones in this sample may be carry-over from other donors' samples. The chain joins TRBV7-9 to TRBJ1-4. The sequenced material came from naive CXCR3+ CD8+ T cells from blood. The subset is: CD45RO-CCR7+CD27+CD95- naive CD8+ T cells expressing CXCR3 (TNR3+). The CDR3 region is CASSFFPGLNEKLFF.